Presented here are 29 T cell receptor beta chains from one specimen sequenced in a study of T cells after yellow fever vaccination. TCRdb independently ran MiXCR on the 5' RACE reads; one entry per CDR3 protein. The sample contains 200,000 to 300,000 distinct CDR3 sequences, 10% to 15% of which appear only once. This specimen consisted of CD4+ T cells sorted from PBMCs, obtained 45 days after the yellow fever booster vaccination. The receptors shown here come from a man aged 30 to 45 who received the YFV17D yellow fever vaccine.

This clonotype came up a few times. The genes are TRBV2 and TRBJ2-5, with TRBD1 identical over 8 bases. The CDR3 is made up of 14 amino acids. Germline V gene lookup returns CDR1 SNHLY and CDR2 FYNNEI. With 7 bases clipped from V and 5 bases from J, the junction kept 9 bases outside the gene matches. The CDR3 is CASMLDRASETQYF. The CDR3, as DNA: TGTGCCAGCATGTTGGACAGGGCCTCGGAGACCCAGTACTTC.

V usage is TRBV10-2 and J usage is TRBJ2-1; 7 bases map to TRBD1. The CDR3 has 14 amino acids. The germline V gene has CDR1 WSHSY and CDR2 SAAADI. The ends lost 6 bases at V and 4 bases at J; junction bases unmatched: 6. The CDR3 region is CASRAGTAYNEQFF. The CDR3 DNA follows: TGCGCCAGCAGGGCCGGGACAGCATACAATGAGCAGTTCTTC.

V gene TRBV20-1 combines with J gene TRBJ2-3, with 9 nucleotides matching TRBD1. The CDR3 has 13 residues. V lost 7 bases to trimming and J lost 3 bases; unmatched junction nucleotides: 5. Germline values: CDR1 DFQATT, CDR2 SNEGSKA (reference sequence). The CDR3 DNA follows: TGCAGTGTCGGGACAGGGTCTACAGATACGCAGTATTTT. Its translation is CSVGTGSTDTQYF.

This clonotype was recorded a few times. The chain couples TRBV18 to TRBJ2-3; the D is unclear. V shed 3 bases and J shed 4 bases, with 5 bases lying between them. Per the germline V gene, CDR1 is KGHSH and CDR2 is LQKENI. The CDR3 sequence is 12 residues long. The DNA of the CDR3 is TGTGCCAGCTCACCGAAGTCAGATACGCAGTATTTT. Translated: CASSPKSDTQYF.

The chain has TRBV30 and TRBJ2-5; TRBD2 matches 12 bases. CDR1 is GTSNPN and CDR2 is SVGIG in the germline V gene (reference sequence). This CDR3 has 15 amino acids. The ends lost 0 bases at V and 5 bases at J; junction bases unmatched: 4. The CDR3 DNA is TGTGCCTGGAGTGTAGCTAGCGGGAGGGCCGAGACCCAGTACTTC. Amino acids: CAWSVASGRAETQYF.

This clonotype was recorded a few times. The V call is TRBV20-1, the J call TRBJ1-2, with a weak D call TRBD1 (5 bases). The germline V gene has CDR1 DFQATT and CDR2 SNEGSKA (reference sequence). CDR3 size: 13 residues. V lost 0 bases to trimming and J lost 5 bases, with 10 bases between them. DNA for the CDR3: TGCAGTGCTAGAGAGGCAGGGTTTTATGGCTACACCTTC. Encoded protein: CSAREAGFYGYTF.

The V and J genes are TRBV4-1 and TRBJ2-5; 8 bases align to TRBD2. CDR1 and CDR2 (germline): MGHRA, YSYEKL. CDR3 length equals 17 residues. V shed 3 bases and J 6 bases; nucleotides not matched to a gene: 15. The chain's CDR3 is CASSQATTSDHKKTQYF. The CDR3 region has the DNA TGCGCCAGCAGCCAGGCGACGACTAGCGACCACAAGAAGACCCAGTACTTC.

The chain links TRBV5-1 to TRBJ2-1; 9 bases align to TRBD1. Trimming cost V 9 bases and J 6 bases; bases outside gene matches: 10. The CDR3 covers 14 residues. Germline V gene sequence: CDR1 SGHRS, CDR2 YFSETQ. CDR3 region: CATATGQGFNEQFF. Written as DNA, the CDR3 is TGCGCCACCGCGACGGGACAGGGATTCAATGAGCAGTTCTTC.

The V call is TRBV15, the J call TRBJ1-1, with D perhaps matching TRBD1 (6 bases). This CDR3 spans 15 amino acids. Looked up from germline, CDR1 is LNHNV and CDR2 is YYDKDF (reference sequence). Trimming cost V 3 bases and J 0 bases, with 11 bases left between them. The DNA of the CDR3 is TGTGCCACCAGCAGTCCGGGACATATGAACACTGAAGCTTTCTTT. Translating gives CATSSPGHMNTEAFF.

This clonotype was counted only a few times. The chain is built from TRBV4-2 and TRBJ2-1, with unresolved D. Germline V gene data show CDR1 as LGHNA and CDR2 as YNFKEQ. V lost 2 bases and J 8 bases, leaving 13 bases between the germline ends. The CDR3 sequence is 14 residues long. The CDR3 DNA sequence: TGTGCCAGCAGCCAATCTCGAGCTCCCTATGAGCAGTTCTTC. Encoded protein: CASSQSRAPYEQFF.

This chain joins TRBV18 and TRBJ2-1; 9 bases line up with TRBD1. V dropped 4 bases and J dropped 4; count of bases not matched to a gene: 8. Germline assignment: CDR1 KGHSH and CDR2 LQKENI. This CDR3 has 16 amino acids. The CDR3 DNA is TGTGCCAGCTCACAGGACAGGGGCGGAATTTACAATGAGCAGTTCTTC. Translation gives CASSQDRGGIYNEQFF.

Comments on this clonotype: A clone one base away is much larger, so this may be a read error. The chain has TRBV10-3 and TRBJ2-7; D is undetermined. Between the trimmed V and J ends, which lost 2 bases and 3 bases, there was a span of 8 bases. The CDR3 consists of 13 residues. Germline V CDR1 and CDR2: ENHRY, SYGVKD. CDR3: CAISEAVGYEQYF. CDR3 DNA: TGTGCCATCAGTGAGGCGGTGGGCTACGAGCAGTACTTC.

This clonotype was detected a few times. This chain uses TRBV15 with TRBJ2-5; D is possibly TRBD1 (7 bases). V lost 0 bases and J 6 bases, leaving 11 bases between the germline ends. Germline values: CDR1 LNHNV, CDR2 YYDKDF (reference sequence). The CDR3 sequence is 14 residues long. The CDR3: CATSRDQGGKTQYF. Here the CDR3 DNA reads TGTGCCACCAGCAGAGATCAGGGGGGAAAGACCCAGTACTTC.

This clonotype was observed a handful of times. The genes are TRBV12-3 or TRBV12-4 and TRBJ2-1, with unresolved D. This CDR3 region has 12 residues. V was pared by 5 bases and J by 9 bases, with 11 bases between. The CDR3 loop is CASSPEVGEQFF. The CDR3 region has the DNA TGTGCCAGCAGTCCAGAGGTTGGTGAGCAGTTCTTC.

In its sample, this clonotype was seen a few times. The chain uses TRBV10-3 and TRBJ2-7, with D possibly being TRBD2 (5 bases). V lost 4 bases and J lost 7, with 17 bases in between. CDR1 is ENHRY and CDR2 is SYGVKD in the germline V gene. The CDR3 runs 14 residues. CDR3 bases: TGTGCCATCAGTGGATCCGGTGGGAGTCGGGAGCAGTACTTC. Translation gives CAISGSGGSREQYF.

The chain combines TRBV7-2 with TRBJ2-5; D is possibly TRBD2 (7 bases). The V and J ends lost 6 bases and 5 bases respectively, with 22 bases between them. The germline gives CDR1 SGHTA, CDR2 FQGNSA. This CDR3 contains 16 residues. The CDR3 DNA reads TGTGCCAGCAGGTCAAGGGGGGGTGTTGGCTGGGAGACCCAGTACTTC. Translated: CASRSRGGVGWETQYF. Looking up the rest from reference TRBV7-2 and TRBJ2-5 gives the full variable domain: GAGVSQSPSNKVTEKGKDVELRCDPISGHTALYWYRQSLGQGLEFLIYFQGNSAPDKSGLPSDRFSAERTGGSVSTLTIQRTQQEDSAVYLCASRSRGGVGWETQYFGPGTRLLVL.

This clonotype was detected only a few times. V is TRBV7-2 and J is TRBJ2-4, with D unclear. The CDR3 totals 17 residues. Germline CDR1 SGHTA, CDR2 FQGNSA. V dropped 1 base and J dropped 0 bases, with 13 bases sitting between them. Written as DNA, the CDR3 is TGTGCCAGCAGCTTAGTCTCCGGCGAACTAGCCAAAAACATTCAGTACTTC. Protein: CASSLVSGELAKNIQYF.

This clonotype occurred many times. The CDR3 sequence: CASSEGSGANVLTF. For the CDR3, the DNA is TGCGCCAGCAGTGAGGGGTCTGGGGCCAACGTCCTGACTTTC. V gene TRBV10-1 combines with J gene TRBJ2-6, with D unresolved. Germline V CDR1 and CDR2: WNHNN, SYGVQD (reference sequence). This CDR3 contains 14 residues. V lost 2 bases and J 1 base, leaving 3 bases between the germline ends.

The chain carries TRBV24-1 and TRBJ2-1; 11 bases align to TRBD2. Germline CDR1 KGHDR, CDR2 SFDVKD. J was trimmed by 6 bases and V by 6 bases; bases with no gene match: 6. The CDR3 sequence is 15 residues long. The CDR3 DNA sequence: TGTGCCACCAGTTTTACTAGCGGGAGCTTCAATGAGCAGTTCTTC. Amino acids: CATSFTSGSFNEQFF.

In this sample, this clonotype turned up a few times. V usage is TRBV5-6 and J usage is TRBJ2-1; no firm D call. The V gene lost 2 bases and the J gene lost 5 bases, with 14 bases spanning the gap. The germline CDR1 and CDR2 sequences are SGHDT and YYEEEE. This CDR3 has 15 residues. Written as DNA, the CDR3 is TGTGCCAGCAGCTTAATCGGGCAGACTGACAATGAGCAGTTCTTC. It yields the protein CASSLIGQTDNEQFF.

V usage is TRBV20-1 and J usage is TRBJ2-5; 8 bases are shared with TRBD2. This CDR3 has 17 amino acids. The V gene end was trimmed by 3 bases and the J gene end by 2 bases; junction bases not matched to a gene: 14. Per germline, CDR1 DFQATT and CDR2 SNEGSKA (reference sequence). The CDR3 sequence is CSASPPGVGRVQETQYF. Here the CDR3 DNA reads TGCAGTGCTAGTCCGCCGGGGGTCGGGAGGGTACAAGAGACCCAGTACTTC.

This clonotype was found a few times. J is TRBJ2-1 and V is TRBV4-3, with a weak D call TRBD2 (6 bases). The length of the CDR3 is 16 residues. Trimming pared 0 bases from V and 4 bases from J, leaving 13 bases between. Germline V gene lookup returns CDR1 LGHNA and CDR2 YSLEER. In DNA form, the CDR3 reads TGCGCCAGCAGCCAAGAGGGTAGCGGCAATTACAATGAGCAGTTCTTC. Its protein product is CASSQEGSGNYNEQFF.

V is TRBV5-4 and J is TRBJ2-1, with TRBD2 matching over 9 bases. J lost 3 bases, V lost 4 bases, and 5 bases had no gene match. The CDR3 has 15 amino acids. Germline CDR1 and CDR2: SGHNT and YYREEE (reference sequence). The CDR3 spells CASSLAGSHYNEQFF. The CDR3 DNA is TGTGCCAGCAGCCTAGCGGGGTCCCACTACAATGAGCAGTTCTTC.

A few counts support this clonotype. The CDR3 sequence is CASSLERLYEQYF. The CDR3 DNA reads TGTGCCAGCAGCTTAGAACGACTATACGAGCAGTACTTC. V usage is TRBV7-2 and J usage is TRBJ2-7, with D possibly being TRBD2 (5 bases). V was trimmed by 1 base and J by 4 bases, leaving 8 bases between them. Germline CDR1 SGHTA, CDR2 FQGNSA. The CDR3 totals 13 residues.

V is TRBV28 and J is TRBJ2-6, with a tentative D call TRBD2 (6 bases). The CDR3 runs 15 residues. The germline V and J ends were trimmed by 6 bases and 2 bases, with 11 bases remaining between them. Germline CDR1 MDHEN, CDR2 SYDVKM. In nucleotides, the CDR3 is TGTGCCAGCAGGGACGGCGGGGCTGGGGCCAACGTCCTGACTTTC. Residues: CASRDGGAGANVLTF. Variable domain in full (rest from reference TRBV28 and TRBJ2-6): DVKVTQSSRYLVKRTGEKVFLECVQDMDHENMFWYRQDPGLGLRLIYFSYDVKMKEKGDIPEGYSVSREKKERFSLILESASTNQTSMYLCASRDGGAGANVLTFGAGSRLTVL.

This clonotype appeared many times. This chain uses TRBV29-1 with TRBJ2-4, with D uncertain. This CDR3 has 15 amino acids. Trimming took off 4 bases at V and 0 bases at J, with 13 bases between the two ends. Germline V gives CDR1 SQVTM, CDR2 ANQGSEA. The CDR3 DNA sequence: TGCAGCGTTGTGCAGAGCGTAATAGCCAAAAACATTCAGTACTTC. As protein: CSVVQSVIAKNIQYF.

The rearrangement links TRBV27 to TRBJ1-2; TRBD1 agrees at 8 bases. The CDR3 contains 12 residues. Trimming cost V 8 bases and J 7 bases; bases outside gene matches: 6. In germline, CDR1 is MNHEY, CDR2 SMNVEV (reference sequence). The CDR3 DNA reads TGTGCCAGCCAGACAGGGGCCGGTGGCTACACCTTC. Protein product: CASQTGAGGYTF.

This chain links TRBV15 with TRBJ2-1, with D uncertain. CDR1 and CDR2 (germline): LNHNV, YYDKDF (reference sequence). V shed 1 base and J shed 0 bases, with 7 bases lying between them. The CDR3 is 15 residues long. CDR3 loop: CATSRVKGSYNEQFF. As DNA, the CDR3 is TGTGCCACCAGCAGAGTGAAGGGCTCCTACAATGAGCAGTTCTTC.

The CDR3 DNA reads as TGCGCCAGCAGCCCGGACTCGGGGAAGACCCAGTACTTC. Its protein product is CASSPDSGKTQYF. The chain uses TRBV5-1 and TRBJ2-5; tentatively, D is TRBD2 (5 bases). CDR1 and CDR2 from the germline V gene are SGHRS and YFSETQ. CDR3 length: 13 residues. V lost 4 bases to trimming and J lost 6 bases, with 13 bases between them. Based on the CDR3 plus reference TRBV5-1 and TRBJ2-5, the full variable domain is KAGVTQTPRYLIKTRGQQVTLSCSPISGHRSVSWYQQTPGQGLQFLFEYFSETQRNKGNFPGRFSGRQFSNSRSEMNVSTLELGDSALYLCASSPDSGKTQYFGPGTRLLVL.